This TCR beta chain was found in a study of blood T cell repertoires in COVID-19. Study-wide background: Whether acute or convalescent, the COVID-19 samples came from the United States, Italy and Spain. From T cells, B-cell-depleted T cells, or PBMCs came the material, which was cDNA or gDNA.

The junction had 9 bases not matched to a gene; V was cut back by 7 bases and J by 4 bases. The CDR3 is 16 residues long. The germline V gene has CDR1 MRHNA and CDR2 SNTAGT. This clone was seen a few times. Study processing details: Amplification with reference gene primers provided the estimates of nucleated cell counts. Measured with immunoSEQ multiplex PCR; TCRdb has only the in-frame clones, and not every one. That table gives V, J and clone size, and the DNA gave D and trimming. The sample holds around 170,000 clones, about 86% seen once. Sequenced: peripheral blood. The chain couples TRBV6-4 to TRBJ2-1, with 11 bases lining up with TRBD2. This sequence originates from a man aged 25-45 years with active or convalescent COVID-19. CDR3 region: CASTRRGLAAYNEQFF. CDR3 nucleotides: TGTGCCAGCACCAGAAGGGGACTAGCGGCATACAATGAGCAGTTCTTC.